The sequence of this T cell receptor (beta chain) was determined in a study of tumor-infiltrating lymphocytes in primary liver carcinoma. Study conclusions and caveats: Tumor-adjacent and tumor-blood pairs shared a smaller degree of overlap than tumor region pairs.

The CDR3 is 13 amino acids in total, end residues counted. Germline loops: CDR1 MGHRA, CDR2 YSYEKL. Co-extracting RNA and DNA was done with about 20-33 mg of unsorted bulk tissue as input. With regard to this clonotype: No antigen is known for it. The DNA is left out, because the CDR3 cannot be placed on it with certainty; the CDR3 is given as TCRdb lists it.

Using a constant-region primer together with ProtoScript II reverse transcriptase, TCR beta cDNA was made from approximately 500 ng of total RNA. A slightly modified ARM-PCR protocol with three nested multiplex PCR rounds produced these TCR beta libraries. Both of the initial two PCR rounds ran for roughly 11 cycles and employed TRBV1-TRBV30 forward primers alongside a C-beta reverse primer. TCRdb ran MiXCR on the multiplex PCR reads and lists one entry per CDR3 protein. The sample carries approximately 80,000 distinct CDR3 sequences, roughly 72% recorded once. This chain uses TRBV4-1 with TRBJ1-2; TRBD1, the D gene given by the table, was not confirmed from the DNA. This receptor was obtained from a man in his forties with primary liver carcinoma and hepatitis B virus infection. Sequenced: tumor-adjacent normal liver tissue. CDR3 sequence reads: CTSSQGGVYGCTF.